These 24 T cell receptor beta chains were all obtained from the same sample, sequenced in a study of blood T cell repertoires in COVID-19. This table comes from immunoSEQ multiplex PCR, and its TCRdb copy is limited to in-frame clones, with some not included. The sample yields 140,000 or so clones, roughly 88% seen once. Sample: peripheral blood. The receptors originated from a man in his sixties with active or convalescent COVID-19.

As concerns this clone: At one of its ends the junction is not consistent with the germline gene, which may arise from a read error. V and J are TRBV11-3 and TRBJ1-1, with D maybe TRBD1 (6 bases). This CDR3 has 15 amino acids. Germline V CDR1 and CDR2: SGHNT, YENEEA. This CDR3 reads CASSLEDRGVNEAFF. CDR3 nucleotides: TGTGCCAGCAGCCTAGAGGACAGAGGGGTAAATGAAGCTTTCTTT.

This chain joins TRBV7-2 and TRBJ2-1; maybe TRBD2 (7 bases). The CDR3 is 17 residues long. The V gene lost 1 base and the J gene lost 5 bases, with 18 bases spanning the gap. Germline loops: CDR1 SGHTA, CDR2 FQGNSA. The CDR3: CASSLVALGGGHNEQFF. The CDR3 DNA sequence: TGTGCCAGCAGCTTAGTAGCGCTTGGCGGGGGCCACAATGAGCAGTTCTTC.

The chain couples TRBV19 to TRBJ2-1, with TRBD2 identical over 8 bases. Germline CDR1 and CDR2: LNHDA and SQIVND (reference sequence). The CDR3 totals 15 residues. V trimming: 4 bases; J trimming: 3 bases; junction bases outside the gene matches: 5. This chain's CDR3 is CASSSGRLNYNEQFF. DNA for the CDR3: TGTGCCAGTAGTAGCGGGAGGCTTAACTACAATGAGCAGTTCTTC.

The chain employs TRBV29-1 and TRBJ1-4; 9 bases map to TRBD1. Germline CDR1 and CDR2: SQVTM and ANQGSEA. The V and J ends lost 5 bases and 7 bases, in that order; junction bases with no gene match: 8. The CDR3 length is 14 residues. The CDR3 sequence: CSVSERDRVEKLFF. CDR3 coding DNA: TGCAGCGTTTCCGAACGGGACAGGGTTGAAAAACTGTTTTTT.

This clone occurred a few times. The chain has TRBV5-5 and TRBJ1-4; D unresolved. Trimming removed 1 base from V and 8 bases from J, with 9 bases in between. The CDR3 is made up of 13 amino acids. Germline V gene sequence: CDR1 SGHKS, CDR2 YYEKEE (reference sequence). CDR3 sequence: CASSLLAREKLFF. The CDR3 DNA sequence: TGTGCCAGCAGCTTGTTAGCCCGGGAAAAACTGTTTTTT.

The CDR3: CASSLLTSSFETQYF. In nucleotides, the CDR3 is TGTGCCAGCAGCTTGCTGACTAGTTCTTTCGAGACCCAGTACTTC. The J gene is TRBJ2-5, the V gene TRBV5-8, with D possibly matching TRBD2 (6 bases). The CDR3 extends over 15 amino acids. Trimming pared 1 base from V and 5 bases from J, leaving 15 bases between. Germline V gene data show CDR1 as SGHTS and CDR2 as YDEGEE.

V gene TRBV10-3 combines with J gene TRBJ1-5, with D hard to call. The V end lost 0 bases, the J end lost 3 bases, and 6 bases lay between the germline ends. Germline assignment: CDR1 ENHRY and CDR2 SYGVKD. This CDR3 spans 14 amino acids. The CDR3 nucleotides are TGTGCCATCAGTGAGTCTTGGGCCAATCAGCCCCAGCATTTT. Its translation is CAISESWANQPQHF.

This chain connects TRBV5-6 to TRBJ1-3; maybe TRBD1 (6 bases). V was cut by 1 base and J by 2 bases, with 13 bases left in between. Per the germline V gene, CDR1 is SGHDT and CDR2 is YYEEEE. The CDR3 loop spans 16 amino acids. CDR3 region: CASSLWSGVPGNTIYF. The DNA of the CDR3 is TGTGCCAGCAGCTTGTGGTCAGGGGTGCCTGGAAACACCATATATTTT.

The gene calls are TRBV21-1 and TRBJ1-1. TRBV21-1 is a recognized pseudogene. This CDR3 region has 15 residues. The CDR3 bases are TGTGCCAGCAGCAAAGTAAGGCGGAAGAACACTGAAGCTTTCTTT. This gives the protein CASSKVRRKNTEAFF.

The J gene is TRBJ1-2, the V gene TRBV30; maybe TRBD1 (6 bases). The CDR3 is made up of 12 amino acids. CDR1 and CDR2 (germline): GTSNPN, SVGIG (reference sequence). V gave up 3 bases and J gave up 4 bases, with 9 bases separating them. CDR3 sequence reads: CAWRGRGYGYTF. The CDR3 DNA sequence: TGTGCCTGGAGGGGCAGGGGCTATGGCTACACCTTC.

The rearrangement uses TRBV19 and TRBJ2-3; 8 bases line up with TRBD2. The CDR3 length is 17 residues. J gave up 0 bases and V 5 bases, and 10 bases lay outside the gene matches. The germline gives CDR1 LNHDA, CDR2 SQIVND (reference sequence). CDR3 protein: CASSVTGTSSSTDTQYF. CDR3 in DNA: TGTGCCAGTAGTGTTACCGGGACTAGTTCTAGCACAGATACGCAGTATTTT.

The gene calls are TRBV4-3 and TRBJ2-1; tentatively, D is TRBD2 (6 bases). The length of the CDR3 is 15 residues. V lost 0 bases and J 8 bases, leaving 14 bases between the germline ends. Germline assignment: CDR1 LGHNA and CDR2 YSLEER. The chain's CDR3 is CASSQERGLAHEQFF. Written as DNA, the CDR3 is TGCGCCAGCAGCCAAGAGCGGGGTTTGGCCCATGAGCAGTTCTTC.

The genes are TRBV9 and TRBJ1-6; 8 nucleotides match TRBD1. This CDR3 contains 13 residues. V lost 6 bases and J lost 7; bases outside the gene matches: 3. Germline V gives CDR1 SGDLS, CDR2 YYNGEE. Written as DNA, the CDR3 is TGTGCCAGCACGGACAGGGACAATTCACCCCTCCACTTT. This encodes CASTDRDNSPLHF.

This clone was counted ten times or more. Written as DNA, the CDR3 is TGTGCCAGCCACATGCGGGGGTTCACTGAAGCTTTCTTT. This encodes CASHMRGFTEAFF. The gene calls are TRBV6-5 and TRBJ1-1; weak D call: TRBD1 (5 bases). The CDR3 has 13 amino acids. Germline V CDR1 and CDR2: MNHEY, SVGAGI. V was pared by 8 bases and J by 4 bases, with 14 bases between.

The chain couples TRBV6-6 to TRBJ2-2; possible D gene TRBD1, 6 bases. Germline V gene lookup returns CDR1 MNHNY and CDR2 SVGAGI (reference sequence). The length of the CDR3 is 14 residues. Trimming stripped 2 bases from V and 5 bases from J, with 9 bases between. CDR3 in amino acids: CASSYRGWTGELFF. CDR3 DNA: TGTGCCAGCAGTTACAGGGGGTGGACCGGGGAGCTGTTTTTT.

This clone was seen more than once but under ten times. The chain combines TRBV6-5 with TRBJ1-1, with D tentatively TRBD1 (5 bases). CDR1 is MNHEY and CDR2 is SVGAGI in the germline V gene. This CDR3 has 11 residues. The germline V and J ends were trimmed by 6 bases and 6 bases, with 8 bases remaining between them. CDR3 DNA sequence: TGTGCCAGCAGCCGGGGGTCTGAAGCTTTCTTT. This encodes CASSRGSEAFF.

V is TRBV6-2 or TRBV6-3 and J is TRBJ1-1; TRBD1 might be the D (5 bases). Germline CDR1 MNHEY, CDR2 SVGEGT. V lost 6 bases to trimming and J lost 5 bases, with 13 bases between them. The length of the CDR3 is 13 residues. The CDR3 DNA reads as TGTGCCAGCAGCCCACATGGGGGGACTGAAGCTTTCTTT. Translating gives CASSPHGGTEAFF.

The chain joins TRBV21-1 to TRBJ2-7; the table's D call TRBD2 went unverified against the DNA. TRBV21-1 represents a pseudogene. CDR3 length: 17 residues. CDR3 DNA sequence: TGTGCCAGCAGCAAAGACTCCCCCGCTGACCCGACGAGGGAGCAGTACGTC. It yields the protein CASSKDSPADPTREQYV.

This clone was seen only once. The V gene is TRBV7-2, the J gene TRBJ2-7, with 7 bases identical to TRBD2. Trimming at V came to 3 bases and at J to 6 bases, leaving 5 bases not matched to a gene. The CDR3 spans 13 residues. Germline assignment: CDR1 SGHTA and CDR2 FQGNSA. The CDR3 here is CASSFNTGGEQYV. The CDR3 DNA reads TGTGCCAGCAGCTTCAACACGGGGGGCGAGCAGTACGTC.

CDR3 amino acids: CASSPASGSRGETQYF. For the CDR3, the DNA is TGTGCCAGTAGCCCCGCTAGCGGGAGCCGGGGAGAGACCCAGTACTTC. This chain links TRBV19 with TRBJ2-5, with TRBD2 identical over 10 bases. The CDR3 spans 16 residues. V dropped 6 bases and J dropped 4; count of bases not matched to a gene: 11. From germline, CDR1 is LNHDA and CDR2 SQIVND (reference sequence).

This chain connects TRBV11-3 to TRBJ1-6; weak D call: TRBD1 (5 bases). The CDR3 sequence is 13 residues long. Germline CDR1 is SGHNT and CDR2 is YENEEA. The V end was cut by 3 bases, the J end by 7 bases, with 7 bases between. The CDR3 nucleotides read TGTGCCAGCAGCTTTTCAGGGAATTCACCCCTCCACTTT. This sequence encodes CASSFSGNSPLHF.

The chain uses TRBV7-6 and TRBJ2-1, with 8 bases lining up with TRBD2. The CDR3 runs 16 residues. Germline V gene data show CDR1 as SGHVS and CDR2 as FNYEAQ. After removal of 1 base from V and 3 bases from J, the junction contained 5 bases not matched to a gene. The CDR3 region has the DNA TGTGCCAGCAGCTTAGTCGGTAGCGGGATCTACAATGAGCAGTTCTTC. Residues: CASSLVGSGIYNEQFF.

The V and J genes are TRBV15 and TRBJ1-1; D is unresolved. Trimming took 0 bases from V and 1 from J, leaving 9 bases between them. This CDR3 comprises 15 residues. Looked up from germline, CDR1 is LNHNV and CDR2 is YYDKDF (reference sequence). This CDR3 reads CATSRDLGPNTEAFF. In DNA, the CDR3 is TGTGCCACCAGCAGAGATCTAGGTCCGAACACTGAAGCTTTCTTT.

The rearrangement uses TRBV28 and TRBJ2-7; a weak D match, TRBD2 (5 bases). The ends were cut back, 1 base at V and 3 bases at J, with 13 bases in the middle. Germline V gene data show CDR1 as MDHEN and CDR2 as SYDVKM. The CDR3 is made up of 15 amino acids. The CDR3 region has the DNA TGTGCCAGCAGTTTATCCGGGAAGCGTATCTACGAGCAGTACGTC. Translating it yields CASSLSGKRIYEQYV.